This TCR beta chain appears in the sequencing data of a study of blood T cell repertoires in COVID-19. This table comes from immunoSEQ multiplex PCR, and its TCRdb copy is limited to in-frame clones, with some not included. The repertoire holds under 300,000 clones, with 80% to 90% as singletons. The CDR3 is 14 amino acids. Germline lookup yields CDR1 SGHNT and CDR2 YENEEA. The trim removed 1 base at V and 12 bases at J, leaving 8 bases unmatched. This sequence joins TRBV11-3 and TRBJ2-1, with 8 bases lining up with TRBD2. This TCR came from a man aged 40-55 years who had recovered from COVID-19. The sample consisted of peripheral blood. CDR3 protein: CASSLATSGGSQFF. The DNA of the CDR3 is TGTGCCAGCAGCTTAGCAACTAGCGGAGGGTCGCAGTTCTTC.